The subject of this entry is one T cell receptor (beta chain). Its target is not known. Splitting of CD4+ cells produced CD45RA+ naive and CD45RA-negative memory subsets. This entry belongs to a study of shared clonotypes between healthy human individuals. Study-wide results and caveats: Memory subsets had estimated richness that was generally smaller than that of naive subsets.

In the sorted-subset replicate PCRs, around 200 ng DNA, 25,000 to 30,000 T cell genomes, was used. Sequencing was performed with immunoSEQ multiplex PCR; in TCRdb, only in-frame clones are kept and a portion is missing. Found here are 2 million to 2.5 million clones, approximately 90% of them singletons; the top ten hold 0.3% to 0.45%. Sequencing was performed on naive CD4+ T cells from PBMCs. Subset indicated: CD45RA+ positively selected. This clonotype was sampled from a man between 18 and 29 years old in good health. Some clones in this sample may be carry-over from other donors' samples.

The CDR3 DNA is TGTGCCAGCAGCTCCAGCCAGGGGGCTAGCACCTTC. Amino acids: CASSSSQGASTF. The rearrangement joins TRBV7-9 to TRBJ1-2; 8 nucleotides agree with TRBD1. Germline V lookup: CDR1 SEHNR, CDR2 FQNEAQ (reference sequence). V shed 4 bases and J 13 bases; nucleotides not matched to a gene: 8. The CDR3 extends over 12 amino acids.